This is a list of T cell receptor beta chains from one sample in a study of cytomegalovirus exposure and HLA in healthy donors. TCRdb's table, derived via immunoSEQ multiplex PCR, lists solely in-frame clones and lacks some. The repertoire holds 100,000 to 150,000 clones, with roughly 83% as singletons. The sequencing input was PBMCs. These receptors all stem from a man between 18 and 29 years old in good health and CMV-seropositive. Both conserved end residues are part of each CDR3. Each record gives: J gene, D gene, clone size, V gene, CDR3 protein, CDR3 DNA. The D gene is left open where the match is weak. Clone size appears in some rows only: once, few, many, or a class for an expanded clone.

J: TRBJ1-6
D: NA
size: NA
V: TRBV28
CDR3: CASRTARDSPLHF
DNA: TGTGCCAGCAGGACAGCGAGAGATTCACCCCTCCACTTT

J: TRBJ1-5
D: TRBD1
size: NA
V: TRBV27
CDR3: CASSAGQGAQPQHF
DNA: TGTGCCAGCAGTGCAGGACAGGGGGCTCAGCCCCAGCATTTT

J: TRBJ1-1
D: NA
size: NA
V: TRBV13
CDR3: CASSARVLTEAFF
DNA: TGTGCCAGCAGCGCCAGGGTTCTCACTGAAGCTTTCTTT

J: TRBJ1-2
D: NA
size: NA
V: TRBV12-5
CDR3: CASGETANYGYTF
DNA: TGTGCTAGTGGCGAGACAGCTAACTATGGCTACACCTTC

J: TRBJ2-2
D: TRBD2
size: NA
V: TRBV27
CDR3: CASSLWGGTGELFF
DNA: TGTGCCAGCAGTTTATGGGGGGGAACCGGGGAGCTGTTTTTT

J: TRBJ2-1
D: NA
size: NA
V: TRBV11-2
CDR3: CASTHRRSEYNEQFF
DNA: TGTGCCAGCACGCACCGGAGGAGCGAGTACAATGAGCAGTTCTTC

J: TRBJ1-4
D: TRBD1
size: NA
V: TRBV6-6
CDR3: CAAETGVNEKLFF
DNA: TGTGCCGCCGAGACAGGGGTTAACGAAAAACTGTTTTTT

J: TRBJ1-6
D: TRBD1
size: NA
V: TRBV11-2
CDR3: CASSRHSGTGLIEGSPLHF
DNA: TGTGCCAGCAGCCGACATTCCGGGACAGGGCTAATAGAGGGGTCACCCCTCCACTTT

J: TRBJ2-7
D: TRBD2
size: NA
V: TRBV5-1
CDR3: CASSPRGDLSYEQYF
DNA: TGCGCCAGCAGCCCCCGGGGGGACTTGTCCTACGAGCAGTACTTC

J: TRBJ1-5
D: NA
size: NA
V: TRBV6-1
CDR3: CASSEEDRYYSNQPQHF
DNA: TGTGCCAGCAGTGAAGAGGACAGATATTATAGCAATCAGCCCCAGCATTTT

J: TRBJ2-3
D: NA
size: NA
V: TRBV30
CDR3: CAWSGDLFSTDTQYF
DNA: TGTGCCTGGAGTGGGGACTTGTTTAGCACAGATACGCAGTATTTT

J: TRBJ1-6
D: TRBD1
size: NA
V: TRBV28
CDR3: CASRGQGDNSPLHF
DNA: TGTGCCAGCAGGGGACAGGGAGATAATTCACCCCTCCACTTT

J: TRBJ2-7
D: NA
size: NA
V: TRBV11-2
CDR3: CASSLRGYGYEQYF
DNA: TGTGCCAGCAGCTTAAGGGGGTACGGTTACGAGCAGTACTTC

J: TRBJ2-3
D: TRBD2
size: NA
V: TRBV7-8
CDR3: CASSYGLVVADTQYF
DNA: TGTGCCAGCAGCTACGGACTAGTGGTAGCAGATACGCAGTATTTT

J: TRBJ2-7
D: NA
size: NA
V: TRBV18
CDR3: CASSNQYSQLAYEQYF
DNA: TGTGCCAGCTCGAATCAATACTCACAGTTAGCCTACGAGCAGTACTTC

J: TRBJ2-1
D: TRBD1
size: NA
V: TRBV2
CDR3: CARQQGKKNEQFF
DNA: TGTGCCAGACAACAGGGGAAAAAAAATGAGCAGTTCTTC

J: TRBJ2-7
D: TRBD1
size: NA
V: TRBV5-1
CDR3: CASRLLPDRGYEQYF
DNA: TGCGCCAGCAGGCTTCTTCCGGACAGGGGTTACGAGCAGTACTTC

J: TRBJ1-5
D: NA
size: once
V: TRBV6-5
CDR3: CASSEVPRVDPQHF
DNA: TGTGCCAGCAGTGAAGTGCCGAGAGTTGATCCCCAGCATTTT

J: TRBJ1-2
D: TRBD1
size: NA
V: TRBV18
CDR3: CASSIDRDGYTF
DNA: TGTGCCAGCTCAATCGACAGGGATGGCTACACCTTC

J: TRBJ1-2
D: NA
size: NA
V: TRBV30
CDR3: CAWSGGRNYGYTF
DNA: TGTGCCTGGAGCGGAGGCAGAAACTATGGCTACACCTTC

J: TRBJ2-7
D: NA
size: NA
V: TRBV2
CDR3: CASRGGDEQYF
DNA: TGTGCCAGCAGGGGAGGAGACGAGCAGTACTTC

J: TRBJ1-5
D: TRBD1
size: NA
V: TRBV30
CDR3: CAWTDRGNNQPQHF
DNA: TGTGCCTGGACGGACAGGGGAAACAATCAGCCCCAGCATTTT

J: TRBJ2-7
D: NA
size: NA
V: TRBV19
CDR3: CASSIGATGSEQYF
DNA: TGTGCCAGTAGTATCGGTGCCACGGGGTCCGAGCAGTACTTC